This T cell receptor (beta chain) came from a study of T cells in Graves' hyperthyroidism and ophthalmopathy (dated by TCRdb to between 2017 and 2020). Looking at the study overall: Peripheral blood was sampled at the time of initial diagnosis, prior to any treatment. A discovery cohort of about 96 patients, 43 with Graves' ophthalmopathy and approximately 57 with stable Graves' hyperthyroidism, was used to find distinguishing TCR V-J signatures. An independent validation cohort of 18 to 20 hyperthyroidism patients and approximately 16 patients who later progressed to ophthalmopathy tested prospective prediction of ophthalmopathy. The roughly 99 discovery patients were divided at random into training and test sets in a 7:3 ratio. Thyroid tissue and blood T-cell repertoires from about six Graves' hyperthyroidism patients were also compared in the study. After blood sampling, hyperthyroidism patients were treated with methimazole at a starting dose of 30 mg daily, and ophthalmopathy patients were treated with high-dose intravenous methylprednisolone. The paper reports TCR Vbeta CDR3 sequencing of fewer than 150 peripheral blood samples: approximately 43 ophthalmopathy, around 80 hyperthyroidism and approximately 17 progressor patients. Study-wide findings and limitations: In validation, the model predicted progression to ophthalmopathy with over 60% sensitivity and 72% to 75% specificity, a median of around six months before onset. Most expanded thyroid clonotypes (frequency above 0.001) were also detected in blood, a finding suggesting that blood repertoires may reflect thyroid immune responses. No statistical method was used to set the sample size in advance, and investigators knew the group allocation. In cross-validation, a model built on a 13 V-J signature told ophthalmopathy apart from stable hyperthyroidism with approximately 90% sensitivity and approximately 84% specificity, and in testing the same model reached 80%/75%.

Turning to this clonotype: Its binding antigen is unknown. No base-level quality is on record; no much larger clone is a single base apart.

CDR3 length: 13 amino acids, cysteine to phenylalanine. Solely the CDR3 DNA is kept, with 39 bases framed from the first base. The germline ends are 14 bases apart after V is trimmed by 4 bases and J by 10 bases. In the germline V gene (reference sequence), CDR1 corresponds to GTSNPN and CDR2 to SVGIG. Amplification of TCR beta CDR3 regions was carried out from RNA transcripts. The TCR CDR3 was subjected to a first round of RT-PCR using the HTBI primer set and the Qiagen OneStep RT-PCR kit. The libraries were constructed in a second round of multiplex PCR and then size-selected and purified. Libraries were sequenced paired-end with 100 bp reads on an Illumina HiSeq2000. Per the authors' processing: SOAPnuke was used to process the raw data, with reads discarded if the reads contained adapters or uncalled bases, had a mean Phred below 15, or lacked an exact constant-primer or identifier match. High-quality paired reads were merged using COPE v1.2.5, and each unique nucleotide sequence was defined as a clonotype. MiTCR v1.1 was used to align the clonotypes against IMGT TRBV, TRBD and TRBJ reference segments. Only V-J combinations with frequency above 0.0001, covering 99.2% of repertoires, were analysed. A TCS score was defined as the ratio between F50 (clonal expansion) and ExV (chaos), using BLOSUM62-based TCRdist between CDR3 peptides within each V-J. Welch's t-statistics and random forest reduced 450 to 600 V-J features to 13, which were used in a naive Bayes classifier (R e1071). The public reads were run again by TCRdb, first through fastp at Q25 and then through MiXCR, and only productive beta chains were kept. Entries are consolidated by CDR3 protein sequence, retaining the most common genes and DNA. The V and J calls come from TCRdb's annotation, not from the publication. For this sample the table gives hundreds of thousands of distinct CDR3 sequences, of which more than 12% were detected only once. Clones ranked in the top ten supply around 28% of the sample.

Ophthalmopathy patients had moderately to severely active disease, Clinical Activity Score of at least 3, NOSPECS grade of at least 4, and duration under 3 months. Patients with uncontrolled infections, other autoimmune diseases, pregnancy or lactation were excluded. Clinical symptoms, serum thyroxine and TRAb, thyroid ultrasound, and orbital computed tomography formed the basis for the diagnoses. Ficoll-Paque density gradient centrifugation was used to isolate PBMCs from about 9 ml of fresh peripheral blood. Total RNA was extracted using Trizol reagent, and RNA quality was assessed on an Agilent 2100 Bioanalyzer.

The TCR sequence derives from a man aged 50-59 years with Graves' ophthalmopathy. The sample comprised blood. The chain is made from TRBV30 and TRBJ1-6, with no reliable assignment of the D segment. The sequenced DNA is TGTGCCTGGAATGAGGTAGCCAACTCACCCCTCCACTTT. Translated, it gives CAWNEVANSPLHF.